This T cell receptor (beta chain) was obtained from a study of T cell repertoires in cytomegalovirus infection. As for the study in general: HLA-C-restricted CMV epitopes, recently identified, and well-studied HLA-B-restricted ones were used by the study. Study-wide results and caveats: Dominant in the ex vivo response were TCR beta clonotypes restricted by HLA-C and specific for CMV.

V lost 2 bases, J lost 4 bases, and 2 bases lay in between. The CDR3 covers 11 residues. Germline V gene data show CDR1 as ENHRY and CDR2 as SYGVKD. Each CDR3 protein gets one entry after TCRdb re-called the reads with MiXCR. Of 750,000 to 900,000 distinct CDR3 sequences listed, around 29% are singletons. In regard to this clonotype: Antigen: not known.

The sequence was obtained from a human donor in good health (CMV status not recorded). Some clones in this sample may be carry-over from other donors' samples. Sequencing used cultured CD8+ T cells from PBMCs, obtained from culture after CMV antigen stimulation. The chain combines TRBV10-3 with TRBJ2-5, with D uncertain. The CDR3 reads CAISERETQYF. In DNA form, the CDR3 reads TGTGCCATCAGTGAGCGAGAGACCCAGTACTTC.